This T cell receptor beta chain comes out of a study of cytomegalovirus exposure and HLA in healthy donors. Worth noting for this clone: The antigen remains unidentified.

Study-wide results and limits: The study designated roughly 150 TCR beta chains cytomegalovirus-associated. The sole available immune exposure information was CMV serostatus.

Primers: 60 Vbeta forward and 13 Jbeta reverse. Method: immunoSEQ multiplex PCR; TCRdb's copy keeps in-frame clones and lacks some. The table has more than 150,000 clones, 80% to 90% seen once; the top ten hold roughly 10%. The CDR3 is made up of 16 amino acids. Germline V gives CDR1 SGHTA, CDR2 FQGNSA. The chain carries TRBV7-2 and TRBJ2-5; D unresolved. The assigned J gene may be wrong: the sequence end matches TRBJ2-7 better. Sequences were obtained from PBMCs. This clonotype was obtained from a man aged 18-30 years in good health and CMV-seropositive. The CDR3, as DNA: TGTGCCAGCAGCGAGCGCCGGGTTTCAAGCTCCTACGAGCAGTACTTC. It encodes CASSERRVSSSYEQYF.